A single sample is the source of the 6 T cell receptor beta chains below, sequenced in a study of tumor-infiltrating lymphocytes in primary liver carcinoma. The approximately 17-32 mg bulk tissue piece was not sorted before simultaneous RNA and DNA extraction. The input was about 490 ng total RNA; TCR beta cDNA was made from it with a constant-region primer. Libraries covering TCR beta were generated through three nested multiplex PCR rounds (using a slightly modified ARM-PCR). Researchers ran the first two PCR rounds for roughly 11 cycles each with TRBV1-TRBV30 forward primers and a C-beta reverse primer. TCRdb used MiXCR to reprocess the multiplex PCR reads, holding one entry per CDR3 protein. The repertoire holds fewer than 75,000 distinct CDR3 sequences, about two thirds seen once, with roughly two fifths in the top ten. The sequenced material came from liver tumor tissue from sampling region 4. Documented subset: tumor region T4, right-lateral pole. These receptors were collected from a man aged 35 to 55 with primary liver carcinoma and hepatitis B virus infection.

This clonotype was observed a single time. The junction departs from germline at one end; a sequencing error may be responsible. This chain uses TRBV6-5 with TRBJ2-7, with D perhaps TRBD1 (5 bases). Per the germline V gene, CDR1 is MNHEY and CDR2 is SVGAGI. The CDR3 loop spans 15 amino acids. The CDR3 loop reads CANSYSRWAGIEQYF. CDR3 bases: TGTGCCAACAGTTACTCGAGGTGGGCAGGGATTGAGCAGTACTTC.

In its sample, this clonotype was seen once. One base away lies a much larger clone, so this may be a sequencing read error. Written as DNA, the CDR3 is TGCAGCGCGGCCGGGACTAACGGGAGAACCGGGGGGCTGTTTTTT. Residues: CSAAGTNGRTGGLFF. The chain uses TRBV29-1 and TRBJ2-2, with 7 bases that match TRBD2. Germline V gene sequence: CDR1 SQVTM, CDR2 ANQGSEA. This CDR3 has 15 residues.

Concerning this clonotype itself: No conserved phenylalanine or tryptophan ends this CDR3, so it is likely a read error. The CDR3 here is CASRERSFYEQYY. In DNA form, the CDR3 reads TGTGCCAGCAGGGAGCGGAGCTTCTACGAGCAGTACTAC. The J gene is TRBJ2-7, the V gene TRBV6-1, with a tentative D call TRBD2 (5 bases). Germline CDR1 MNHNS, CDR2 SASEGT. V lost 6 bases, J lost 3 bases, and 12 bases lay in between. CDR3 size: 13 residues.

As regards this clonotype: The CDR3 carries no conserved terminal phenylalanine or tryptophan, so it likely arises from a read error. The J gene is TRBJ2-7, the V gene TRBV29-1; D gene unclear. CDR1 SQVTM and CDR2 ANQGSEA come from the germline V gene. Deletions cut 4 bases from V and 0 bases from J, with 10 bases between. The CDR3 has 13 amino acids. The CDR3 sequence: CSVACVPSYEQYL. Here the CDR3 DNA reads TGCAGCGTTGCATGTGTTCCCTCCTACGAGCAGTACCTC.

Details on this clonotype: At one end the junction does not follow the germline gene, possibly because of a read error. The chain combines TRBV11-2 with TRBJ2-2, with 10 bases identical to TRBD2. The CDR3 length is 15 residues. Looked up from germline, CDR1 is SGHAT and CDR2 is FQNNGV. The CDR3: CTSSSSGGAPGELFF. CDR3 nucleotide sequence: TGTACCAGCAGCTCTAGCGGGGGTGCCCCCGGGGAGCTGTTTTTC.

Points on this clonotype: A much larger clone differs by one base, so this may be a read error. CDR3 DNA: TGCAGCGGACTACAGTGTTTCGATGAGCAGTTCTTC. It specifies CSGLQCFDEQFF. The chain employs TRBV29-1 and TRBJ2-1; tentative D call: TRBD2 (5 bases). V lost 7 bases and J lost 8, with 15 bases in between. Per the germline V gene, CDR1 is SQVTM and CDR2 is ANQGSEA. The CDR3 sequence is 12 residues long.